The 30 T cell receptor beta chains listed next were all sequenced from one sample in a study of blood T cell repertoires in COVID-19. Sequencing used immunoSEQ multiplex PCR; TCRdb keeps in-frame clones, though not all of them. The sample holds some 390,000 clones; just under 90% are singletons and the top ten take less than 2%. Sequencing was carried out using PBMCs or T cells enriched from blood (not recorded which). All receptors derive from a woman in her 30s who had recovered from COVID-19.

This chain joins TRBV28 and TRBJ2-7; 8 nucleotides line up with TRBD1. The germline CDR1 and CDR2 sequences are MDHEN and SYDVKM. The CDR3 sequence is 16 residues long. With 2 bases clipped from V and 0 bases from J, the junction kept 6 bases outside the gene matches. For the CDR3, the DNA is TGTGCCAGCAGTTTAGGGAGGACAGGGCACTCCTACGAGCAGTACTTC. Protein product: CASSLGRTGHSYEQYF.

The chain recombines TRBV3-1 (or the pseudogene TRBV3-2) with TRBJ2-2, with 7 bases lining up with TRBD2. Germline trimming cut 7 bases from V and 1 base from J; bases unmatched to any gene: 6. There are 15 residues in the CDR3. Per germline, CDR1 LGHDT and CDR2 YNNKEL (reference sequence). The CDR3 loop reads CASIYSGLNTGELFF. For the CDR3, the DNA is TGTGCCAGCATATATAGCGGGCTGAACACCGGGGAGCTGTTTTTT.

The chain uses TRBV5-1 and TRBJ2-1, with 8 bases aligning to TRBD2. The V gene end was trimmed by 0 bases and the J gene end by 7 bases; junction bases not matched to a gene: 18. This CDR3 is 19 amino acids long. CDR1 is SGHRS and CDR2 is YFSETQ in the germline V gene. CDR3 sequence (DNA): TGCGCCAGCAGCTTGGGGGTCGTCGGCCCAGCGGGAGTATGGAATGAGCAGTTCTTC. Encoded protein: CASSLGVVGPAGVWNEQFF.

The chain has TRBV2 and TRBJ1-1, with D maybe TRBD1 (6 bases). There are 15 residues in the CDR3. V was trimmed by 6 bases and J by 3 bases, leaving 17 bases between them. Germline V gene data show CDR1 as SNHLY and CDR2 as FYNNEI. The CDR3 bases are TGTGCCAGCAGGGCCCACAGGGAAGGGGACACTGAAGCTTTCTTT. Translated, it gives CASRAHREGDTEAFF.

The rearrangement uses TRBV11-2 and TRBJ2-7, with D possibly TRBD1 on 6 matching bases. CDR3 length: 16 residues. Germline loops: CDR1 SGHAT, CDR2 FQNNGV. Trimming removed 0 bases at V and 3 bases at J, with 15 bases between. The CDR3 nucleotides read TGTGCCAGCAGCTTAGATTTAGGGCAGGGGAACTACGAGCAGTACTTC. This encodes CASSLDLGQGNYEQYF. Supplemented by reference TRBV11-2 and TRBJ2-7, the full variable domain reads EAGVAQSPRYKIIEKRQSVAFWCNPISGHATLYWYQQILGQGPKLLIQFQNNGVVDDSQLPKDRFSAERLKGVDSTLKIQPAKLEDSAVYLCASSLDLGQGNYEQYFGPGTRLTVT.

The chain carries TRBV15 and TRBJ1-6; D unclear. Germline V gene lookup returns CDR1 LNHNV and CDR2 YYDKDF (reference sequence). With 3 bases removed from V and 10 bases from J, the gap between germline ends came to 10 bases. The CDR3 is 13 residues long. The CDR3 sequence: CATSSSRGSPLHF. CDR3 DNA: TGTGCCACCAGCAGTTCCCGGGGATCACCCCTCCACTTT. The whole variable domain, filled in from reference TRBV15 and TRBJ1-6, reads DAMVIQNPRYQVTQFGKPVTLSCSQTLNHNVMYWYQQKSSQAPKLLFHYYDKDFNNEADTPDNFQSRRPNTSFCFLDIRSPGLGDTAMYLCATSSSRGSPLHFGNGTRLTVT.

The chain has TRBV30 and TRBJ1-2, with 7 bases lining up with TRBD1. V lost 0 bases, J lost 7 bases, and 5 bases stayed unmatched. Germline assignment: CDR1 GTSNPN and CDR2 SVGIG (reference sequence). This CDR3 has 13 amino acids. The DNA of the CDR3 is TGTGCCTGGAGTGTAGGGGACAGTTCTGGCTACACCTTC. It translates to CAWSVGDSSGYTF.

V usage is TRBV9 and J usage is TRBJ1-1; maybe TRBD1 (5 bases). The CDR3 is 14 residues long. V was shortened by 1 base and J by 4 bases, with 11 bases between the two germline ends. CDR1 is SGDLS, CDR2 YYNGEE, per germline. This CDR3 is CASSVPGEGTEAFF. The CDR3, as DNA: TGTGCCAGCAGCGTACCGGGGGAAGGCACTGAAGCTTTCTTT.

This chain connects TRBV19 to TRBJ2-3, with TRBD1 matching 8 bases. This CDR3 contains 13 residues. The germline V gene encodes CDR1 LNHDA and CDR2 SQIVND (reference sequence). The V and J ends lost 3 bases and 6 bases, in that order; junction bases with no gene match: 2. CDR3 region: CASSIQGADTQYF. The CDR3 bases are TGTGCCAGTAGTATCCAGGGGGCGGATACGCAGTATTTT.

Here the CDR3 reads CASSGQGGQETQYF. The CDR3 DNA sequence: TGTGCCAGCAGTGGACAGGGGGGGCAAGAGACCCAGTACTTC. The rearrangement joins TRBV2 to TRBJ2-5; 9 nucleotides line up with TRBD1. Germline trimming cut 4 bases from V and 2 bases from J; bases unmatched to any gene: 2. Germline V gene sequence: CDR1 SNHLY, CDR2 FYNNEI. The CDR3 is 14 residues long.

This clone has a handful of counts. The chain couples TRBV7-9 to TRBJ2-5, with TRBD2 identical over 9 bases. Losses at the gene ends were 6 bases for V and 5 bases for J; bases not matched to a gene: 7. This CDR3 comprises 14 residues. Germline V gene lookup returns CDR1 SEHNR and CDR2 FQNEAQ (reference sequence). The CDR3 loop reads CASRRGGATETQYF. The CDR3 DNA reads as TGTGCCAGCAGACGCGGGGGGGCCACCGAGACCCAGTACTTC.

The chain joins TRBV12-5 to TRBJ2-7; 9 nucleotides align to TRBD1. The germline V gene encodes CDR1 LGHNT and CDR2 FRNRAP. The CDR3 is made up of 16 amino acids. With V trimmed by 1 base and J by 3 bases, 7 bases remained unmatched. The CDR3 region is CASGLGYRGPNYEQYF. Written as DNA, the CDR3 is TGTGCTAGTGGTTTGGGCTACAGGGGGCCCAACTACGAGCAGTACTTC.

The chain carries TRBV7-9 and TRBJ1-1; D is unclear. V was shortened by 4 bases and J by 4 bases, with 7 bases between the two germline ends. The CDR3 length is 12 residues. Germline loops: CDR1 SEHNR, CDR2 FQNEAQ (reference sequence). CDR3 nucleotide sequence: TGTGCCAGCAGCTCCTCGGTCACTGAAGCTTTCTTT. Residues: CASSSSVTEAFF.

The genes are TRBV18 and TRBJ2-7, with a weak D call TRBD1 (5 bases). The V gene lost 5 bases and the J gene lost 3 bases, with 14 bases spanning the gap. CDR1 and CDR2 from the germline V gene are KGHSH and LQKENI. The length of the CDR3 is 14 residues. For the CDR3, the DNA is TGTGCCAGCTCAAGGACAAGAGCTCACTACGAGCAGTACTTC. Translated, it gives CASSRTRAHYEQYF.

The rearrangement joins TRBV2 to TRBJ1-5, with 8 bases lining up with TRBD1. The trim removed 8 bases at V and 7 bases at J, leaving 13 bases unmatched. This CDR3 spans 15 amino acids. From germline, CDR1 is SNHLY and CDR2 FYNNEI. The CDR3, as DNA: TGTGCCAGCGGGGGAGAGGACAGGGCGACCCAGCCCCAGCATTTT. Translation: CASGGEDRATQPQHF.

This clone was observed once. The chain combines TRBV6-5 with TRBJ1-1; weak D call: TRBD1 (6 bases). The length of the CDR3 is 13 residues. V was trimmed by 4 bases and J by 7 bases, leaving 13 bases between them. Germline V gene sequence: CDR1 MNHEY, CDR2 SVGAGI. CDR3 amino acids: CASSFSDRGEAFF. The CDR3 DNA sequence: TGTGCCAGCAGTTTCTCGGACAGAGGTGAAGCTTTCTTT.

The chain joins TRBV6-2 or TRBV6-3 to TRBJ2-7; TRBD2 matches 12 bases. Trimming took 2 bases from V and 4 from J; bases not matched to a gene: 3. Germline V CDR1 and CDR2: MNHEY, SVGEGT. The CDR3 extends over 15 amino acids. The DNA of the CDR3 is TGTGCCAGCAGTTACACTGGGACTAGCGGGTACGAGCAGTACTTC. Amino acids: CASSYTGTSGYEQYF.

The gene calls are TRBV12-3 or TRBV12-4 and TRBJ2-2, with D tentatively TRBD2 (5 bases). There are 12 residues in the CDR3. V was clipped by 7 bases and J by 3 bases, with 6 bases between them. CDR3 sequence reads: CASKRDTGELFF. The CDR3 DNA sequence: TGTGCCAGCAAGAGGGACACCGGGGAGCTGTTTTTT.

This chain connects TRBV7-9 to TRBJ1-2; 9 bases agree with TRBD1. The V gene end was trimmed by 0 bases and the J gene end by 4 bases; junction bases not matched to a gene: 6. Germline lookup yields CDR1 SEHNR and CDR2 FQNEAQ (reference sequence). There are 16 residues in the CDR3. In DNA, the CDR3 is TGTGCCAGCAGCTTAGCAAGGGACAGGGCCATCTATGGCTACACCTTC. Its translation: CASSLARDRAIYGYTF.

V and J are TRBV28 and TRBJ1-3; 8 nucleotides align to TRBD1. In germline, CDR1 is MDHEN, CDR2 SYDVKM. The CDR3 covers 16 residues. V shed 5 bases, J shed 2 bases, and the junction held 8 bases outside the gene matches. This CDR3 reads CASSPSGQETGNTIYF. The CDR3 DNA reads TGTGCCAGCAGTCCCTCGGGACAGGAGACTGGAAACACCATATATTTT.

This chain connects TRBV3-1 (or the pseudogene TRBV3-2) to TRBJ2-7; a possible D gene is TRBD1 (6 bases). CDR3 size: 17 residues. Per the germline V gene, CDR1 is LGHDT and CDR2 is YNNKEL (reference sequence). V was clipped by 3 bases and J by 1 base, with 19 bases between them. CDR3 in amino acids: CASSQAKDSQGSYEQYF. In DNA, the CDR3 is TGTGCCAGCAGCCAGGCGAAAGATTCGCAGGGGTCCTACGAGCAGTACTTC.

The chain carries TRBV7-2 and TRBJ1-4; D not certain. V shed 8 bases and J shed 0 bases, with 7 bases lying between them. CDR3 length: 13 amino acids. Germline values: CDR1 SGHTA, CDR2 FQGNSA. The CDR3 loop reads CASGRSTNEKLFF. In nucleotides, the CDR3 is TGTGCCAGCGGCAGATCAACTAATGAAAAACTGTTTTTT.

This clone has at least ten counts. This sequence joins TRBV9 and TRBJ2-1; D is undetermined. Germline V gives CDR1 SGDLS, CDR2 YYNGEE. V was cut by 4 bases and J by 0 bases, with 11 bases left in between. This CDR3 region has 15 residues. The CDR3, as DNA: TGTGCCAGCAGCCCCTTAGCAACCTCCTACAATGAGCAGTTCTTC. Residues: CASSPLATSYNEQFF. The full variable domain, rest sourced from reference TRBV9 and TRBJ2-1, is DSGVTQTPKHLITATGQRVTLRCSPRSGDLSVYWYQQSLDQGLQFLIQYYNGEERAKGNILERFSAQQFPDLHSELNLSSLELGDSALYFCASSPLATSYNEQFFGPGTRLTVL.

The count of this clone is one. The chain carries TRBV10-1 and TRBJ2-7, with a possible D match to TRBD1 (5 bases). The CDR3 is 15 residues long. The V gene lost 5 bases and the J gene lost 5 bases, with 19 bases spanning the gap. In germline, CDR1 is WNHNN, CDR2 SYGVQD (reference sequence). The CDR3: CASSNLGRGRDEQYF. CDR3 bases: TGCGCCAGCAGTAACCTCGGAAGGGGTCGAGACGAGCAGTACTTC.

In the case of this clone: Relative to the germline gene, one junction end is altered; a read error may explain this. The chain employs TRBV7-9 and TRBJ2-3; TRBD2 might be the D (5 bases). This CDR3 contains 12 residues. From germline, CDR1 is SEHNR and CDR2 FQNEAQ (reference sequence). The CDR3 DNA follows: TGTGCCAGCAGCTTAGCGGGAGTAGCCGGCACGTTT. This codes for CASSLAGVAGTF.

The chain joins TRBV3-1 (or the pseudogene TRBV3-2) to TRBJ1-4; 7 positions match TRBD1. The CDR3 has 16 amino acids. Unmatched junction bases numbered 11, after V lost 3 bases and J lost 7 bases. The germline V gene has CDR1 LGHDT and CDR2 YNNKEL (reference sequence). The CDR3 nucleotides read TGTGCCAGCAGCCAGAGGGGGACAGTTATAGGTGAAAAACTGTTTTTT. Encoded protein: CASSQRGTVIGEKLFF.

DNA for the CDR3: TGTGCCAGCAGCTCCGCCGTTAGCGGGGGTAGCAATGAGCAGTTCTTC. Amino acids: CASSSAVSGGSNEQFF. The V gene is TRBV11-1, the J gene TRBJ2-1; 9 bases fit TRBD2. There are 16 residues in the CDR3. The junction had 10 bases not matched to a gene; V was cut back by 4 bases and J by 6 bases. Per the germline V gene, CDR1 is SGHAT and CDR2 is FQDESV (reference sequence).

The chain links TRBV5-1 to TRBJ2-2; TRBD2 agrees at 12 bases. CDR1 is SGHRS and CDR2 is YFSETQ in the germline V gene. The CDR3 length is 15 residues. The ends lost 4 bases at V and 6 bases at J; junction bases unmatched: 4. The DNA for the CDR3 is TGCGCCAGCAGCGGAACTAGCGGGAGGCCCGGGGAGCTGTTTTTT. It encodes CASSGTSGRPGELFF.

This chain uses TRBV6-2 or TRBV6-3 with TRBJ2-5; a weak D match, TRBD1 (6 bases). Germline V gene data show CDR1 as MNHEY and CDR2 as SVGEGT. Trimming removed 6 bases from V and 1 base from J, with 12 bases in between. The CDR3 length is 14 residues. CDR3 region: CASSQTGLQETQYF. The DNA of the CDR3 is TGTGCCAGCAGCCAGACAGGCCTCCAAGAGACCCAGTACTTC.

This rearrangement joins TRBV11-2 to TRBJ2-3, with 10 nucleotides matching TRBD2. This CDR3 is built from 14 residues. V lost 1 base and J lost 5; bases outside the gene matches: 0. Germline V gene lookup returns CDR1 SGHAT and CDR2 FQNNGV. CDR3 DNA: TGTGCCAGCAGCTTAGGACTAGCGGGAGATACGCAGTATTTT. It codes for CASSLGLAGDTQYF.